The sequence of this T cell receptor (beta chain) was determined in a study of T cell repertoires in cytomegalovirus infection. Regarding the study as a whole: It was HLA-C-restricted CMV-specific TCR beta clonotypes that dominated the response ex vivo. People with CMV and the relevant HLA were identified by cumulative public TCR beta family frequency.

The CDR3 runs to 14 residues. The V end was cut by 2 bases, the J end by 4 bases, with 9 bases between. CDR1 SGHAT and CDR2 FQNNGV come from the germline V gene. One entry per CDR3 protein, called by TCRdb with MiXCR from the reads. Of around 180,000 distinct CDR3 sequences in the sample, 28% were seen once. To note about this clonotype: Its antigen is not known.

J is TRBJ2-1 and V is TRBV11-2; no definite D call. Input material: PBMCs. This clonotype originated in a human donor in good health (CMV status not recorded). Some clones in this sample may be carry-over from other donors' samples. CDR3 coding DNA: TGTGCCAGCAGCTTAATCACGGCTTACAATGAGCAGTTCTTC. Its translation: CASSLITAYNEQFF. The variable domain in full, completed from reference TRBV11-2 and TRBJ2-1, reads EAGVAQSPRYKIIEKRQSVAFWCNPISGHATLYWYQQILGQGPKLLIQFQNNGVVDDSQLPKDRFSAERLKGVDSTLKIQPAKLEDSAVYLCASSLITAYNEQFFGPGTRLTVL.